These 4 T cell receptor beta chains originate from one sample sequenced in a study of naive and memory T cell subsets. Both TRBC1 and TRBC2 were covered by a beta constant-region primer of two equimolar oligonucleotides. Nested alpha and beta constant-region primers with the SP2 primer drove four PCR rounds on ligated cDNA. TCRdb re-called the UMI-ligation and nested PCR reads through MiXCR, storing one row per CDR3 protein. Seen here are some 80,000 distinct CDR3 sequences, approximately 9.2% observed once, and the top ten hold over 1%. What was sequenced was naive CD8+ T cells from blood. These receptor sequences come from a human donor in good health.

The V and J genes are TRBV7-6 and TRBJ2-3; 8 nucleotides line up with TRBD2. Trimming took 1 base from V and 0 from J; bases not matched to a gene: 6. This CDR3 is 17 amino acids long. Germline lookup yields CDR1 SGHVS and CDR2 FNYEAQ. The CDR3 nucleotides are TGTGCCAGCAGCTTAGTTATAGGGACTAGTAGCACAGATACGCAGTATTTT. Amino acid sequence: CASSLVIGTSSTDTQYF.

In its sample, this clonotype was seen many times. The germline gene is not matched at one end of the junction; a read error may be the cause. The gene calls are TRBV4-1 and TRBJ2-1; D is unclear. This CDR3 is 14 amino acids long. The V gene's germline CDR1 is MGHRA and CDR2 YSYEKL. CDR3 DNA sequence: TGCGCCAGCAGGCAAGGACCCTTGAACAATGAGCAGTTCTTC. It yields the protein CASRQGPLNNEQFF.

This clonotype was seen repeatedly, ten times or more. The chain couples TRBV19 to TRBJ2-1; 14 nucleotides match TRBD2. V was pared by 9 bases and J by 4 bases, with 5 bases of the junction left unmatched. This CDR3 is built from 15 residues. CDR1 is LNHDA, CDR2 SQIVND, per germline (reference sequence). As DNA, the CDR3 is TGTGCCAGCAGACTAGCGGGAGGGTTATACAATGAGCAGTTCTTC. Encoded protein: CASRLAGGLYNEQFF.

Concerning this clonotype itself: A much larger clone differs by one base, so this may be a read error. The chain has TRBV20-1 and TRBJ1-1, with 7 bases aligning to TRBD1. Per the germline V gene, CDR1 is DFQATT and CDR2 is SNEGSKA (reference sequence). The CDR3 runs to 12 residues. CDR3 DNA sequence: TGCACCTCACAGGGGTCAGGCACTGAAGCTTTCTTT. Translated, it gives CTSQGSGTEAFF.